Below, 30 T cell receptor beta chains from the same sample are listed, as sequenced in a study of cytomegalovirus exposure and HLA in healthy donors. The PCR made use of 60 Vbeta and 13 Jbeta primers. Clones were sequenced by immunoSEQ multiplex PCR, and TCRdb holds only the in-frame ones, with some missing. Of about 110,000 clones listed, roughly 80% are singletons. Sequenced: PBMCs. Every receptor here comes from a man in his forties in good health and CMV-seronegative.

The chain carries TRBV5-6 and TRBJ2-5; the D gene is possibly TRBD2 (6 bases). The better agreement between TRBJ2-7 and the DNA end casts doubt on the J call. The CDR3 contains 14 residues. Germline V gene data show CDR1 as SGHDT and CDR2 as YYEEEE. The CDR3 protein is CASSSPGLSYEQYF. For the CDR3, the DNA is TGTGCCAGCAGCTCACCGGGACTCTCCTACGAGCAGTACTTC.

This clone was recorded only once. The chain couples TRBV5-1 to TRBJ1-2; 7 bases are shared with TRBD1. This CDR3 is 14 amino acids long. V lost 4 bases and J lost 10; bases outside the gene matches: 13. Germline V CDR1 and CDR2: SGHRS, YFSETQ. The CDR3 sequence: CASSPDRHEPDYTF. In DNA, the CDR3 is TGCGCCAGCAGCCCGGACAGGCATGAACCTGACTACACCTTC.

This clone was detected once. This rearrangement joins TRBV10-1 to TRBJ2-5; D perhaps matches TRBD2 (6 bases). The CDR3 totals 14 residues. Germline loops: CDR1 WNHNN, CDR2 SYGVQD (reference sequence). Trimming took 4 bases from V and 3 from J, leaving 12 bases between them. This CDR3 is CASSGNSGEETQYF. CDR3 coding DNA: TGCGCCAGCAGTGGGAATAGCGGAGAAGAGACCCAGTACTTC.

The chain uses TRBV28 and TRBJ1-6; D is ambiguous. Germline V CDR1 and CDR2: MDHEN, SYDVKM. CDR3 length equals 17 residues. Trimming left V 3 bases short and J 0 bases short, with 12 bases between. In nucleotides, the CDR3 is TGTGCCAGCAGTTTTATGGGAGTGGGCTCCTATAATTCACCCCTCCACTTT. Protein sequence: CASSFMGVGSYNSPLHF.

This rearrangement joins TRBV19 to TRBJ2-2; 9 bases match TRBD1. Germline-derived CDR1 and CDR2 are LNHDA and SQIVND (reference sequence). The CDR3 is made up of 16 amino acids. V dropped 3 bases and J dropped 6; count of bases not matched to a gene: 8. For the CDR3, the DNA is TGTGCCAGTAGTATCCCGGGGACAGGGCGGGCCGGGGAGCTGTTTTTT. Its translation: CASSIPGTGRAGELFF.

This clone came up a few times. The genes are TRBV5-4 and TRBJ1-2; weak D call: TRBD1 (5 bases). From germline, CDR1 is SGHNT and CDR2 YYREEE (reference sequence). This CDR3 is 14 amino acids long. V gave up 0 bases and J gave up 2 bases, with 8 bases separating them. The CDR3 nucleotides are TGTGCCAGCAGCTTGGGGGGCCTGAACTATGGCTACACCTTC. It yields the protein CASSLGGLNYGYTF. The variable domain in full, completed from reference TRBV5-4 and TRBJ1-2, reads ETGVTQSPTHLIKTRGQQVTLRCSSQSGHNTVSWYQQALGQGPQFIFQYYREEENGRGNFPPRFSGLQFPNYSSELNVNALELDDSALYLCASSLGGLNYGYTFGSGTRLTVV.

The CDR3 region is CATTGTGRTGELFF. In nucleotides, the CDR3 is TGTGCCACCACCGGGACAGGACGAACCGGGGAGCTGTTTTTT. The chain links TRBV19 to TRBJ2-2; 8 bases align to TRBD1. The germline V gene encodes CDR1 LNHDA and CDR2 SQIVND (reference sequence). CDR3 length: 14 residues. With 10 bases clipped from V and 5 bases from J, the junction kept 9 bases outside the gene matches.

The CDR3 bases are TGTGCCAGCAGCACTAGCGGGGGGCGGTACAATGAGCAGTTCTTC. Encoded protein: CASSTSGGRYNEQFF. The chain has TRBV4-2 and TRBJ2-1; 12 bases are a match to TRBD2. V dropped 5 bases and J dropped 4; count of bases not matched to a gene: 3. There are 15 residues in the CDR3. Germline V gives CDR1 LGHNA, CDR2 YNFKEQ.

The CDR3 spells CASSPGASSGNTIYF. CDR3 coding DNA: TGTGCCAGCTCACCAGGGGCTAGCTCTGGAAACACCATATATTTT. J is TRBJ1-3 and V is TRBV18, with a tentative D call TRBD1 (5 bases). V lost 2 bases and J lost 0, with 8 bases in between. The CDR3 is 15 amino acids. Germline CDR1 and CDR2: KGHSH and LQKENI.

V gene TRBV29-1 combines with J gene TRBJ2-1; 9 bases map to TRBD2. J gave up 0 bases and V 1 base, and 13 bases lay outside the gene matches. The germline V gene has CDR1 SQVTM and CDR2 ANQGSEA. This CDR3 contains 19 residues. For the CDR3, the DNA is TGCAGCGTTGAAGGGGGGCTGGCGGGGGGGTTCAGCTCCTACAATGAGCAGTTCTTC. It codes for CSVEGGLAGGFSSYNEQFF.

CDR3 in amino acids: CASSSGQGGNIQYF. For the CDR3, the DNA is TGTGCCAGCAGTTCGGGACAGGGGGGAAACATTCAGTACTTC. The rearrangement uses TRBV6-1 and TRBJ2-4, with 11 bases fitting TRBD1. The germline gives CDR1 MNHNS, CDR2 SASEGT. The CDR3 spans 14 residues. Trimming took 5 bases from V and 6 from J; bases not matched to a gene: 3.

This clone was detected a few times. This chain links TRBV5-1 with TRBJ2-4; TRBD2 aligns across 9 bases. Germline values: CDR1 SGHRS, CDR2 YFSETQ. This CDR3 spans 15 amino acids. Unmatched junction bases numbered 0, after V lost 1 base and J lost 1 base. The CDR3 spells CASSLTSGAKNIQYF. In DNA, the CDR3 is TGCGCCAGCAGCTTGACTAGCGGGGCCAAAAACATTCAGTACTTC.

The chain employs TRBV15 and TRBJ2-3; D ambiguous. Germline CDR1 is LNHNV and CDR2 is YYDKDF (reference sequence). With 0 bases removed from V and 2 bases from J, the gap between germline ends came to 15 bases. The CDR3 has 17 residues. The CDR3 reads CATSRDRSLLYTDTQYF. The CDR3 DNA is TGTGCCACCAGCAGAGATCGGTCCCTCCTCTACACAGATACGCAGTATTTT.

V and J are TRBV7-2 and TRBJ2-2; 7 bases map to TRBD2. The CDR3 has 16 residues. The germline CDR1 and CDR2 sequences are SGHTA and FQGNSA. V dropped 5 bases and J dropped 8; count of bases not matched to a gene: 14. In DNA form, the CDR3 reads TGTGCCAGCAGCACACCGTCGGGGGTGCGGGGGGGGGAGCTGTTTTTT. As protein: CASSTPSGVRGGELFF.

This clone was recorded a few times. The rearrangement joins TRBV7-8 to TRBJ1-3; D perhaps matches TRBD1 (5 bases). The germline gives CDR1 SGHVS, CDR2 FQNEAQ. Between the trimmed V and J ends, which lost 0 bases and 3 bases, there was a span of 18 bases. The CDR3 runs 18 residues. CDR3 region: CASSLAGQGRSHGNTIYF. CDR3 nucleotides: TGTGCCAGCAGCTTAGCTGGGCAGGGAAGGTCTCATGGAAACACCATATATTTT.

The J gene is TRBJ2-7, the V gene TRBV14, with a tentative D call TRBD1 (6 bases). From germline, CDR1 is SGHDN and CDR2 FVKESK. V was cut by 6 bases and J by 3 bases, with 15 bases left in between. The CDR3 runs 14 residues. CDR3 residues: CASSLQTGFYEQYF. The CDR3 DNA reads TGTGCCAGCAGTCTTCAGACAGGTTTCTACGAGCAGTACTTC.

The CDR3 nucleotides read TGTGCCAGCAGCTTGGCAGGGTCCTACAATGAGCAGTTCTTC. Amino acid sequence: CASSLAGSYNEQFF. The chain employs TRBV11-2 and TRBJ2-1; tentatively, D is TRBD1 (5 bases). There are 14 residues in the CDR3. The germline gives CDR1 SGHAT, CDR2 FQNNGV. V dropped 3 bases and J dropped 1 base, with 7 bases sitting between them.

The chain uses TRBV5-1 and TRBJ1-4, with 7 positions matching TRBD1. CDR3 length: 14 amino acids. V lost 5 bases and J lost 4; bases outside the gene matches: 5. CDR1 SGHRS and CDR2 YFSETQ come from the germline V gene. CDR3 protein: CASRTGQLNEKLFF. The CDR3 bases are TGCGCCAGCAGGACGGGACAGCTTAATGAAAAACTGTTTTTT.

The chain couples TRBV28 to TRBJ2-7; D is uncertain. This CDR3 has 12 residues. CDR1 MDHEN and CDR2 SYDVKM come from the germline V gene. V shed 7 bases and J shed 3 bases, with 10 bases lying between them. CDR3 nucleotide sequence: TGTGCCAGCAAAAAACAAAGCTACGAGCAGTACTTC. It encodes CASKKQSYEQYF.

The table lists this clone with a few counts. This chain uses TRBV27 with TRBJ2-2; TRBD1 agrees at 9 bases. V shed 0 bases, J shed 4 bases, and the junction held 3 bases outside the gene matches. The CDR3 contains 16 residues. Germline loops: CDR1 MNHEY, CDR2 SMNVEV (reference sequence). CDR3 amino acids: CASSLSSDRGTGELFF. The CDR3 DNA reads as TGTGCCAGCAGTTTATCATCGGACAGGGGCACCGGGGAGCTGTTTTTT.

This chain connects TRBV28 to TRBJ2-5; D perhaps matches TRBD1 (6 bases). Germline loops: CDR1 MDHEN, CDR2 SYDVKM. Deletions cut 6 bases from V and 3 bases from J, with 11 bases between. There are 13 residues in the CDR3. CDR3: CASSPGAEETQYF. The CDR3 nucleotides read TGTGCCAGCAGCCCAGGGGCGGAAGAGACCCAGTACTTC.

The V and J genes are TRBV19 and TRBJ1-1; possible D gene TRBD1, 6 bases. The germline V and J ends were trimmed by 4 bases and 4 bases, with 19 bases remaining between them. CDR3 length: 16 amino acids. Germline-derived CDR1 and CDR2 are LNHDA and SQIVND (reference sequence). CDR3 sequence reads: CASSRNLRGRGTEAFF. CDR3 bases: TGTGCCAGTAGTAGAAACCTCAGGGGTCGAGGCACTGAAGCTTTCTTT.

The chain employs TRBV5-4 and TRBJ2-7; D possibly corresponds to TRBD2 (5 bases). Germline values: CDR1 SGHNT, CDR2 YYREEE (reference sequence). The CDR3 length is 12 residues. V lost 1 base, J lost 4 bases, and 6 bases lay in between. CDR3 coding DNA: TGTGCCAGCAGCTTGAGCGGTTACGAGCAGTACTTC. The encoded protein is CASSLSGYEQYF.

DNA for the CDR3: TGCGCCTCTCGGACGGGACAGGGGGCTGGAAACACCATATATTTT. This gives the protein CASRTGQGAGNTIYF. This chain connects TRBV5-1 to TRBJ1-3, with 11 bases matching TRBD1. This CDR3 spans 15 amino acids. The germline CDR1 and CDR2 sequences are SGHRS and YFSETQ. J lost 2 bases, V lost 10 bases, and 8 bases had no gene match.

The J gene is TRBJ1-2, the V gene TRBV19; a possible D gene is TRBD1 (6 bases). This CDR3 has 13 residues. V gave up 4 bases and J gave up 3 bases, with 9 bases separating them. Germline lookup yields CDR1 LNHDA and CDR2 SQIVND (reference sequence). The CDR3 DNA is TGTGCCAGTAGTACACAGGGCTACTATGGCTACACCTTC. Protein sequence: CASSTQGYYGYTF.

The chain uses TRBV9 and TRBJ2-5; 12 nucleotides line up with TRBD2. The CDR3 extends over 18 amino acids. CDR1 and CDR2 (germline): SGDLS, YYNGEE. V dropped 4 bases and J dropped 1; count of bases not matched to a gene: 11. CDR3 DNA: TGTGCCAGCAGCCCCGACGCTAGCGGGGGGGCGTTCCAAGAGACCCAGTACTTC. Its protein is CASSPDASGGAFQETQYF.

V is TRBV10-3 and J is TRBJ2-3; 11 bases are a match to TRBD2. V gave up 6 bases and J gave up 4 bases; unmatched junction bases: 9. The length of the CDR3 is 16 residues. Per the germline V gene, CDR1 is ENHRY and CDR2 is SYGVKD. In nucleotides, the CDR3 is TGTGCCATCAGCGCATCTAGCGGGGGGAACCCAGATACGCAGTATTTT. Its translation: CAISASSGGNPDTQYF.

J is TRBJ2-1 and V is TRBV5-1; 15 nucleotides match TRBD2. V was clipped by 4 bases and J by 8 bases; unmatched bases: 7. The CDR3 spans 16 residues. Germline CDR1 reads SGHRS; CDR2 reads YFSETQ. In nucleotides, the CDR3 is TGCGCCAGCAGCACTTGGACTAGCGGGGGGGGATATGAGCAGTTCTTC. Amino acids: CASSTWTSGGGYEQFF.

The chain couples TRBV20-1 to TRBJ1-2; D is perhaps TRBD1 (5 bases). The V gene's germline CDR1 is DFQATT and CDR2 SNEGSKA (reference sequence). This CDR3 is 11 amino acids long. Trimming took 0 bases from V and 10 from J, leaving 9 bases between them. CDR3 sequence (DNA): TGCAGTGCTAGAGAACAGGCGGCCTACACCTTC. It encodes CSAREQAAYTF.

The chain joins TRBV11-3 to TRBJ2-1; D perhaps matches TRBD1 (6 bases). Germline CDR1 and CDR2: SGHNT and YENEEA. The CDR3 spans 14 residues. V was cut by 3 bases and J by 2 bases, with 8 bases left in between. The CDR3 bases are TGTGCCAGCAGCTTCAGGGGCGCCTACAATGAGCAGTTCTTC. Protein product: CASSFRGAYNEQFF.